The rows below give T cell receptor beta chains drawn from one sample of a study of post-analysis software for immune sequencing data. TCRdb re-analysed the PCR reads in MiXCR, keeping a single row per CDR3 protein. The data show approximately 360,000 distinct CDR3 sequences, less than 40% seen once. Source material: blood. These receptors all come from a girl between 10 and 17 years old with multiple sclerosis. The CDR3 runs from the conserved cysteine through the conserved F or W. D genes are given only for firm matches. Size tells how often a clone was seen (once, few, many) or the class of an expanded clone, and some rows leave it out.

>TRBD2|TRBV20-1|TRBJ2-1|few
CSARVAGLDNEQFF
TGCAGTGCTAGAGTAGCGGGGCTGGACAATGAGCAGTTCTTC
>TRBD1|TRBV11-1|TRBJ2-1|few
CASSGRGLLDNEQFF
TGTGCCAGCAGCGGAAGGGGGCTTTTGGACAATGAGCAGTTCTTC
>NA|TRBV3-1|TRBJ2-1|NA
CASSIEAQRSNEQFF
TGTGCCAGCAGCATCGAGGCCCAGCGGTCCAATGAGCAGTTCTTC
>NA|TRBV6-2/TRBV6-3|TRBJ2-7|NA
CASSNGLQRSRGDYEQYF
TGTGCCAGCTCAAACGGGCTTCAACGGAGCCGAGGGGACTACGAGCAGTACTTC
>NA|TRBV10-3|TRBJ2-7|NA
CAISESMGHPYEQYF
TGTGCCATCAGTGAGTCGATGGGACACCCCTACGAGCAGTACTTC
>NA|TRBV3-1|TRBJ2-1|few
CASSPGQRYNEQFF
TGTGCCAGCAGCCCAGGACAGAGGTACAATGAGCAGTTCTTC
>NA|TRBV9|TRBJ2-1|few
CASSVRSRGEQFF
TGTGCCAGCAGCGTTCGGTCCAGGGGTGAGCAGTTCTTC
>TRBD1|TRBV4-1|TRBJ1-2|few
CASSQPDRGASRGGYTF
TGCGCCAGCAGCCAACCCGACAGGGGTGCTAGCCGGGGAGGCTACACCTTC
>NA|TRBV3-1|TRBJ2-1|NA
CASSQEGSYNEQFF
TGTGCCAGCAGCCAAGAGGGCAGCTACAATGAGCAGTTCTTC
>TRBD1|TRBV6-5|TRBJ1-2|few
CASSFDRGDYGYTF
TGTGCCAGCAGTTTCGACAGGGGCGACTATGGCTACACCTTC
>TRBD2|TRBV5-1|TRBJ2-1|few
CASSLGLAVTEQFF
TGCGCCAGCAGCTTGGGGCTAGCGGTAACTGAGCAGTTCTTC
>NA|TRBV12-5|TRBJ2-1|few
CASGLTAGNEQFF
TGTGCTAGTGGTTTGACTGCAGGGAATGAGCAGTTCTTC
>NA|TRBV10-2|TRBJ1-1|NA
CASSDWQGSTEAFF
TGCGCCAGCAGTGATTGGCAGGGTAGTACTGAAGCTTTCTTT
>NA|TRBV20-1|TRBJ2-3|NA
CSARDRGASTDTQYF
TGCAGCGCTAGAGATCGGGGCGCGAGCACAGATACGCAGTATTTT
>NA|TRBV6-2/TRBV6-3|TRBJ1-5|NA
CASSILVNQPQHF
TGTGCCAGCAGTATCTTGGTAAATCAGCCCCAGCATTTT
>NA|TRBV20-1|TRBJ1-2|few
CSARATGGYGYTF
TGCAGTGCTAGGGCCACGGGGGGCTATGGCTACACCTTC
>NA|TRBV7-9|TRBJ1-4|once
CASSLASPGPRSEKLFF
TGTGCCAGCAGCTTAGCATCCCCCGGGCCGAGAAGTGAAAAACTGTTTTTT
>TRBD2|TRBV28|TRBJ2-1|once
CASSYEPGLAGIGRGYEQFF
TGTGCCAGCAGTTACGAACCGGGACTAGCGGGTATAGGGCGTGGCTACGAGCAGTTCTTC
>NA|TRBV5-1|TRBJ2-3|NA
CASSRGTEDTQYF
TGCGCCAGCAGTAGGGGGACGGAAGATACGCAGTATTTT
>TRBD2|TRBV19|TRBJ2-5|few
CASRPGGAGETQYF
TGTGCCAGTAGGCCGGGCGGAGCGGGGGAGACCCAGTACTTC
>TRBD1|TRBV12-3/TRBV12-4|TRBJ1-2|NA
CASRGQENGYTF
TGTGCCAGCCGCGGACAGGAGAATGGCTACACCTTC
>NA|TRBV12-3/TRBV12-4|TRBJ1-2|NA
CASSFGEANYGYTF
TGTGCCAGCAGTTTTGGGGAGGCTAACTATGGCTACACCTTC
>NA|TRBV12-3/TRBV12-4|TRBJ2-7|many
CASSSPTGGGIYEQYF
TGTGCCAGCAGTTCGCCGACAGGAGGAGGTATCTACGAGCAGTACTTC
>TRBD1|TRBV12-5|TRBJ1-2|NA
CASGSDRSYGYTF
TGTGCTAGTGGTTCGGACAGGAGCTATGGCTACACCTTC
>TRBD1|TRBV4-3|TRBJ1-5|NA
CASSPRQGGRDRQPQHF
TGCGCCAGCAGCCCTCGACAGGGTGGGAGGGATCGTCAGCCCCAGCATTTT
>TRBD1|TRBV29-1|TRBJ2-1|NA
CSVESGGDREFF
TGCAGCGTTGAATCGGGCGGGGACAGGGAGTTCTTC
>TRBD1|TRBV5-1|TRBJ2-5|NA
CASSADLGTGEETQYF
TGCGCCAGCAGCGCGGACCTCGGGACAGGGGAAGAGACCCAGTACTTC
>TRBD1|TRBV3-1|TRBJ1-1|NA
CASRLTGGTEAFF
TGTGCCAGCAGACTCACAGGGGGCACTGAAGCTTTCTTT
>NA|TRBV5-1|TRBJ2-7|NA
CTSGSAGRVNEQYF
TGCACCAGCGGCTCGGCAGGGCGGGTAAACGAGCAGTACTTC
>TRBD1|TRBV5-1|TRBJ2-7|NA
CASSIGTASYEQYF
TGCGCCAGCAGCATCGGGACAGCTTCCTACGAGCAGTACTTC
>NA|TRBV2|TRBJ1-2|few
CASTAAGPYGYTF
TGTGCCAGCACGGCCGCAGGGCCCTATGGCTACACCTTC
>NA|TRBV28|TRBJ2-7|NA
CAVGGDHYEQYF
TGTGCCGTCGGAGGGGACCACTACGAGCAGTACTTC
>NA|TRBV13|TRBJ1-2|NA
CASSREGQTNNYGYTF
TGTGCCAGCAGCCGTGAGGGACAAACCAATAACTATGGCTACACCTTC
>NA|TRBV24-1|TRBJ2-1|NA
CATSDSQLLSPYNEQFF
TGTGCCACCAGTGATTCCCAACTCCTAAGCCCCTACAATGAGCAGTTCTTC
>NA|TRBV6-5|TRBJ1-2|NA
CASSYSNLYGYTF
TGTGCCAGCAGTTACTCGAACCTGTATGGCTACACCTTC
>TRBD1|TRBV7-2|TRBJ2-1|NA
CASSPAGGGREQFF
TGTGCCAGCAGCCCAGCAGGGGGCGGAAGGGAGCAGTTCTTC
>NA|TRBV2|TRBJ1-1|once
CASSVQTEAFF
TGTGCCAGCAGTGTACAGACTGAAGCTTTCTTT
>TRBD1|TRBV20-1|TRBJ1-1|NA
CSGGTGGSEAFF
TGCAGCGGGGGGACAGGGGGGTCTGAAGCTTTCTTT
>TRBD1|TRBV20-1|TRBJ1-2|NA
CSARDARGDGYTF
TGCAGTGCTAGAGATGCCAGGGGGGATGGCTACACCTTC
>NA|TRBV29-1|TRBJ2-3|NA
CSVEDGELRTDTQYF
TGCAGCGTTGAAGATGGGGAGTTACGCACAGATACGCAGTATTTT
>NA|TRBV4-3|TRBJ2-7|NA
CASSQQRGNEQYF
TGCGCCAGCAGCCAGCAGAGGGGAAACGAGCAGTACTTC
>NA|TRBV29-1|TRBJ2-7|NA
CSVESQGRYEQYF
TGCAGCGTTGAATCCCAGGGCAGGTACGAGCAGTACTTC
>TRBD1|TRBV20-1|TRBJ2-5|NA
CSAGTGTGGRLYQETQYF
TGCAGTGCTGGAACCGGGACAGGGGGGCGACTGTACCAAGAGACCCAGTACTTC
>NA|TRBV12-3/TRBV12-4|TRBJ1-4|NA
CASSPRDNEKLFF
TGTGCCAGCAGCCCACGGGATAATGAAAAACTGTTTTTT
>NA|TRBV5-1|TRBJ2-3|once
CASSLEAGPFTDTQYF
TGCGCCAGCAGCTTGGAGGCAGGGCCATTCACAGATACGCAGTATTTT
>NA|TRBV5-1|TRBJ1-2|NA
CASSAPKGTSTVNRGYTF
TGCGCCAGCAGCGCCCCAAAAGGGACGTCAACGGTGAATAGGGGCTACACCTTC